This T cell receptor (beta chain) was recorded in a study of blood T cells in healthy people across ages. Together with a sample-barcoded 5' primer, a J-beta primer mix was included in a second PCR lasting about 7 to 11 cycles. Using its own MiXCR run on the 5' RACE reads, TCRdb lists one record per CDR3 protein. The table records some 550,000 distinct CDR3 sequences, roughly 43% of them present only once. Extraction yielded at least 5 micrograms of total RNA per sample. There are a few counts of this clonotype. The TCR originated in a man at least 80 years old in good health. Sequenced input: blood.

As DNA, the CDR3 is TGTGCCAGCAGTTCCCTTAAAGGACAGGTTCGCACTGAAGCTTTCTTT. This encodes CASSSLKGQVRTEAFF. The chain is built from TRBV25-1 and TRBJ1-1, with 7 bases fitting TRBD1. In germline, CDR1 is MGHDK, CDR2 SYGVNS. V trimming: 5 bases; J trimming: 4 bases; junction bases outside the gene matches: 13. This CDR3 spans 16 amino acids. Full variable domain (remainder filled in from reference TRBV25-1 and TRBJ1-1): EADIYQTPRYLVIGTGKKITLECSQTMGHDKMYWYQQDPGMELHLIHYSYGVNSTEKGDLSSESTVSRIRTEHFPLTLESARPSHTSQYLCASSSLKGQVRTEAFFGQGTRLTVV.